These 4 T cell receptor beta chains were sequenced from one sample in a study of CD8+ T cells in alopecia areata. Treatment given: oral pan-JAK inhibitor, 5-10 mg twice daily. The authors extracted RNA and reverse transcribed it into cDNA as the sequencing template. Libraries were prepared by immunoSEQ multiplex PCR; TCRdb keeps only in-frame clonotypes and omits some of them. The sample holds some 150,000 clones, approximately 52% seen once. The input for sequencing was CD4+ T cells sorted from blood, taken at week 56, from a patient treated with tofacitinib. The receptor set was obtained from a human donor with alopecia areata.

V gene TRBV5-1 combines with J gene TRBJ2-1; D could derive from TRBD1 or TRBD2 (5 bases each). Trimming took off 3 bases at V and 7 bases at J, with 5 bases between the two ends. CDR1 and CDR2 (germline): SGHRS, YFSETQ. CDR3 length: 11 residues. CDR3 sequence (DNA): TGCGCCAGCAGCTGGGGGAATGAGCAGTTCTTC. It specifies CASSWGNEQFF.

The genes are TRBV7-2 and TRBJ2-3; 9 nucleotides agree with TRBD2. CDR1 SGHTA and CDR2 FQGNSA come from the germline V gene. V shed 5 bases and J 3 bases; nucleotides not matched to a gene: 9. The CDR3 consists of 16 residues. The CDR3, as DNA: TGTGCCAGCAGCGCCAGACCCCTAGCGGGGACAGATACGCAGTATTTT. The encoded protein is CASSARPLAGTDTQYF.

In its sample, this clone was seen once. The rearrangement uses TRBV6-1 and TRBJ1-5; D is possibly TRBD1 (6 bases). The germline V gene encodes CDR1 MNHNS and CDR2 SASEGT. V lost 6 bases, J lost 4 bases, and 10 bases lay in between. The CDR3 has 13 residues. CDR3 sequence: CASSGTPNQPQHF. The CDR3, as DNA: TGTGCCAGCAGCGGGACACCAAATCAGCCCCAGCATTTT.

The chain recombines TRBV27 with TRBJ2-5, with D perhaps being TRBD1 or TRBD2 (5 bases each). Trimming took off 3 bases at V and 5 bases at J, with 10 bases between the two ends. This CDR3 is built from 13 residues. Per the germline V gene, CDR1 is MNHEY and CDR2 is SMNVEV (reference sequence). CDR3 bases: TGTGCCAGCAGTTTTGCAGGGACCGAGACCCAGTACTTC. Translation: CASSFAGTETQYF.